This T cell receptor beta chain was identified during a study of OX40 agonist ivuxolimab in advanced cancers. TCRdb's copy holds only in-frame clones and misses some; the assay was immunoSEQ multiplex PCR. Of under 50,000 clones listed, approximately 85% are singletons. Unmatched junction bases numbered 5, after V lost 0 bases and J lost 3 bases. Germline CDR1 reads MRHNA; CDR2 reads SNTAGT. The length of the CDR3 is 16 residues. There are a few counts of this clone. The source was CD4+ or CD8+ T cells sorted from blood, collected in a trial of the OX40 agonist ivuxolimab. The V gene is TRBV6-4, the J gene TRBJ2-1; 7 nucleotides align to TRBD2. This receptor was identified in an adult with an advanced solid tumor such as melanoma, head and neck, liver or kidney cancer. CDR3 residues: CASSDSISGNYNEQFF. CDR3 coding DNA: TGTGCCAGCAGTGACTCTATAAGCGGGAACTACAATGAGCAGTTCTTC.